This TCR beta chain was obtained from a study of T cell repertoires in cytomegalovirus infection. Study context: HLA-B-restricted CMV epitopes that are well studied were used alongside recently identified HLA-C-restricted ones. From public TCR beta signatures came an indication of both CMV infection and matching HLA type. Study conclusions and caveats: The ex vivo response showed dominance by HLA-C-restricted CMV-specific TCR beta clonotypes. Based on cumulative public TCR beta family frequency, carriers of CMV plus the relevant HLA were identified.

Germline CDR1 is ENHRY and CDR2 is SYGVKD. Deletions cut 0 bases from V and 10 bases from J, with 13 bases between. This CDR3 spans 13 amino acids. MiXCR was run by TCRdb on the reads, yielding one entry per CDR3 protein. The sample yields 640,000 or so distinct CDR3 sequences, around a third seen once. This clonotype has more than one count but fewer than ten. No antigen is known for it. The TCR originated in a human donor in good health (CMV status not recorded). Some clones in this sample may be carry-over from other donors' samples. J is TRBJ2-7 and V is TRBV10-3; D not resolved. Sequenced material: cultured PBMCs, taken from culture after CMV antigen stimulation. Here the CDR3 DNA reads TGTGCCATCAGTGAGTCGAATGCGGCTTTACAGTACTTC. Protein sequence: CAISESNAALQYF.